The entry below gives a single T cell receptor (beta chain) sequence along with its context. What it binds is not known. The sample originates from a study of OX40 agonist ivuxolimab in advanced cancers. Study summary: Each patient was given ivuxolimab into a vein every 2 weeks, at 0.01 to 10 mg/kg. Having had anti-PD-1, anti-PD-L1 or anti-CTLA-4 therapy before was allowed, and under 50% had some. Whole-study results and caveats: Researchers did not determine the expanded peripheral T cells' antigen specificity. Nonresponders included some who also had low normalized T-cell clonal expansion.

Using immunoSEQ multiplex PCR, the repertoire was profiled, and TCRdb retains in-frame clones only, with some absent. Of roughly 95,000 clones listed, 85% to 90% were seen once; the top ten hold 1.5% to 2%. Trimming stripped 9 bases from V and 3 bases from J, with 15 bases between. Per germline, CDR1 LNHDA and CDR2 SQIVND (reference sequence). There are 13 residues in the CDR3. The source is an adult with an advanced solid tumor such as melanoma, head and neck, liver or kidney cancer. J is TRBJ2-7 and V is TRBV19; D gene ambiguous. The material sequenced was CD4+ or CD8+ T cells sorted from blood, taken in a trial of the OX40 agonist ivuxolimab. The CDR3, as DNA: TGTGCCAGGGACGATACGGCCAACTACGAGCAGTACTTC. This codes for CARDDTANYEQYF.